This section outlines one T cell receptor (beta chain) sequence together with its context. The antigen remains unidentified. The authors produced TCR alpha and TCR beta cDNA libraries with sample barcodes and UMIs by 5'RACE using constant-segment primers. TCRdb recomputed calls from the 5' RACE reads with MiXCR, one row per CDR3 protein. Seen here are approximately 410,000 distinct CDR3 sequences, 20% to 30% observed once, and the top ten hold less than 15%. This entry comes from a study of T-cell memory formation after mild COVID-19. The CDR3 totals 11 residues. The germline V and J ends were trimmed by 6 bases and 12 bases, with 9 bases remaining between them. CDR1 and CDR2 (germline): MNHEY, SVGAGI. Whole-study results and caveats: Pre-infection memory held some responding clones, suggesting pre-existing cross-reactive T cells responded. Among clones contracting day 15 to 85, CD4/CD8 was balanced, whereas later expanders leaned CD4+. Shrinking CD4+ clones resided mostly in CM and EM, and CD8+ ones in EMRA.

The sequence was collected from an adult woman who had mild COVID-19 (a few samples of this study predate the infection). Cell type and time point are not known. Sequences were obtained from PBMCs or a T cell subset sorted from them (not recorded which). The chain combines TRBV6-5 with TRBJ1-6; no firm D call. In nucleotides, the CDR3 is TGTGCCAGCAGGATAGACGGACCCCTCCACTTT. Amino acid sequence: CASRIDGPLHF.